A selection of T cell receptor beta chains follows, all from one sample in a study of control samples from healthy donors and cancer patients. Produced via immunoSEQ multiplex PCR; TCRdb's table is partial and in-frame only. The profile shows over 200,000 clones, about 80% of them singletons. Sequences were obtained from PBMCs. The receptors stem from a woman aged 55-70 years with lung cancer. The CDR3 runs from the conserved cysteine through the conserved F or W. Each record gives: V gene, D gene, J gene, clone size, CDR3 protein, CDR3 DNA. A D gene is named only where the DNA matches it firmly. Only part of the rows carry a size: once, few, many, or a class if the clone is expanded.

V gene: TRBV10-1; D gene: TRBD2; J gene: TRBJ2-1; clone size: .; CDR3 protein: CASSERGLDNEQFF; CDR3 DNA: TGCGCCAGCAGTGAGCGGGGACTAGACAATGAGCAGTTCTTC
V gene: TRBV9; D gene: .; J gene: TRBJ2-3; clone size: .; CDR3 protein: CASSAGLSTDTQYF; CDR3 DNA: TGTGCCAGCAGCGCAGGACTCTCCACAGATACGCAGTATTTT
V gene: TRBV27; D gene: .; J gene: TRBJ1-1; clone size: .; CDR3 protein: CASSLRGDRTEAFF; CDR3 DNA: TGTGCCAGCAGTTTAAGAGGGGATCGGACTGAAGCTTTCTTT
V gene: TRBV29-1; D gene: TRBD1; J gene: TRBJ1-6; clone size: .; CDR3 protein: CSVEVTPAQGVYNSPLHF; CDR3 DNA: TGCAGCGTTGAAGTTACCCCAGCCCAGGGGGTCTATAATTCACCCCTCCACTTT
V gene: TRBV3-1/TRBV3-2; D gene: TRBD2; J gene: TRBJ2-2; clone size: .; CDR3 protein: CASSQQRGTNGELFF; CDR3 DNA: TGTGCCAGCAGCCAACAGCGGGGGACGAACGGGGAGCTGTTTTTT
V gene: TRBV6-6; D gene: .; J gene: TRBJ2-7; clone size: .; CDR3 protein: CASNPGLHYEQYF; CDR3 DNA: TGTGCCAGCAACCCCGGACTCCACTACGAGCAGTACTTC
V gene: TRBV12-3/TRBV12-4; D gene: .; J gene: TRBJ2-7; clone size: .; CDR3 protein: CASSRDTAYEQYF; CDR3 DNA: TGTGCCAGCAGCCGGGACACAGCCTACGAGCAGTACTTC
V gene: TRBV19; D gene: TRBD1; J gene: TRBJ2-3; clone size: few; CDR3 protein: CASSQGAGTDTQYF; CDR3 DNA: TGTGCCAGTAGTCAGGGGGCAGGCACAGATACGCAGTATTTT
V gene: TRBV7-8; D gene: TRBD1; J gene: TRBJ1-4; clone size: .; CDR3 protein: CASSRQGARKLFF; CDR3 DNA: TGTGCCAGCAGCCGACAGGGGGCGCGAAAACTGTTTTTT
V gene: TRBV10-3; D gene: .; J gene: TRBJ1-4; clone size: .; CDR3 protein: CAISRGIGEKLFF; CDR3 DNA: TGTGCCATCAGCAGGGGAATCGGTGAAAAACTGTTTTTT
V gene: TRBV19; D gene: .; J gene: TRBJ2-2; clone size: .; CDR3 protein: CASSIYNTGELFF; CDR3 DNA: TGTGCCAGTAGTATATACAACACCGGGGAGCTGTTTTTT
V gene: TRBV28; D gene: .; J gene: TRBJ2-2; clone size: few; CDR3 protein: CASRTRRSHGELFF; CDR3 DNA: TGTGCCAGCAGAACCCGGCGGTCCCACGGGGAGCTGTTTTTT
V gene: TRBV12-3/TRBV12-4; D gene: .; J gene: TRBJ1-5; clone size: .; CDR3 protein: CASSLQGNQPQHF; CDR3 DNA: TGTGCCAGCAGCCTACAGGGCAATCAGCCCCAGCATTTT
V gene: TRBV5-6; D gene: TRBD1; J gene: TRBJ1-2; clone size: .; CDR3 protein: CASSIGTDYGYTF; CDR3 DNA: TGTGCCAGCAGCATAGGGACAGACTATGGCTACACCTTC
V gene: TRBV10-2; D gene: .; J gene: TRBJ1-5; clone size: once; CDR3 protein: CASSEERGQPQHF; CDR3 DNA: TGCGCCAGCAGTGAGGAACGGGGTCAGCCCCAGCATTTT
V gene: TRBV2; D gene: .; J gene: TRBJ1-6; clone size: once; CDR3 protein: CASRSDLSPLHF; CDR3 DNA: TGTGCCAGCAGGTCTGATCTTTCACCCCTCCACTTT
V gene: TRBV9; D gene: .; J gene: TRBJ2-3; clone size: once; CDR3 protein: CASSPTGGRGTDTQYF; CDR3 DNA: TGTGCCAGCAGCCCGACGGGGGGCCGTGGCACAGATACGCAGTATTTT
V gene: TRBV5-4; D gene: .; J gene: TRBJ2-1; clone size: .; CDR3 protein: CASSSRGPSNEQFF; CDR3 DNA: TGTGCCAGCAGCTCCCGGGGGCCATCCAATGAGCAGTTCTTC
V gene: TRBV3-1/TRBV3-2; D gene: TRBD2; J gene: TRBJ2-5; clone size: .; CDR3 protein: CASSQDRLAGVSETQYF; CDR3 DNA: TGTGCCAGCAGCCAAGATCGCCTAGCGGGAGTATCGGAGACCCAGTACTTC
V gene: TRBV10-3; D gene: .; J gene: TRBJ1-4; clone size: once; CDR3 protein: CAISESGVGEKLFF; CDR3 DNA: TGTGCCATCAGTGAGTCAGGGGTGGGTGAAAAACTGTTTTTT
V gene: TRBV19; D gene: .; J gene: TRBJ2-6; clone size: .; CDR3 protein: CASRWQFANVLTF; CDR3 DNA: TGTGCCAGTAGGTGGCAGTTCGCCAACGTCCTGACTTTC
V gene: TRBV3-1/TRBV3-2; D gene: .; J gene: TRBJ1-3; clone size: .; CDR3 protein: CASSQDATATSGNTIYF; CDR3 DNA: TGTGCCAGCAGCCAAGATGCGACAGCTACCTCTGGAAACACCATATATTTT
V gene: TRBV4-1; D gene: TRBD1; J gene: TRBJ1-4; clone size: .; CDR3 protein: CASSPGQTSNEKLFF; CDR3 DNA: TGCGCCAGCAGCCCGGGACAGACCTCTAATGAAAAACTGTTTTTT
V gene: TRBV5-4; D gene: .; J gene: TRBJ1-1; clone size: .; CDR3 protein: CASRLVLGGRTEAFF; CDR3 DNA: TGTGCCAGCAGACTTGTCCTCGGGGGGCGGACTGAAGCTTTCTTT
V gene: TRBV28; D gene: TRBD2; J gene: TRBJ2-3; clone size: .; CDR3 protein: CASSLWTSGSYTDTQYF; CDR3 DNA: TGTGCCAGCAGTTTATGGACTAGCGGGAGTTACACAGATACGCAGTATTTT